This T cell receptor beta chain comes out of a study of T cell responses to AZD1222 COVID-19 vaccine. General study points: Targeting of unmutated variant regions was reportedly seen in nearly half of spike-specific TCRs. The span of vaccine-associated CD4 TCRs extended across spike, with dominance at 160-218 and 743-854.

About this clone itself: Its specificity is not known.

The V and J ends lost 3 bases and 6 bases, in that order; junction bases with no gene match: 5. Germline values: CDR1 MNHNS, CDR2 SASEGT. The CDR3 runs to 14 residues. Using immunoSEQ multiplex PCR, the repertoire was profiled, and TCRdb retains in-frame clones only, with some absent. The data contain 200,000 to 250,000 clones, around 94% of them singletons. This clonotype originated in an adult who received the MenACWY meningococcal vaccine as a control. This chain links TRBV6-1 with TRBJ2-1; TRBD1 matches 7 bases. The sample in question was peripheral blood, obtained 28 days after the second dose of the MenACWY control vaccine. The CDR3 bases are TGTGCCAGCAGTGAGGTCGGACAGGTCAATGAGCAGTTCTTC. It translates to CASSEVGQVNEQFF.